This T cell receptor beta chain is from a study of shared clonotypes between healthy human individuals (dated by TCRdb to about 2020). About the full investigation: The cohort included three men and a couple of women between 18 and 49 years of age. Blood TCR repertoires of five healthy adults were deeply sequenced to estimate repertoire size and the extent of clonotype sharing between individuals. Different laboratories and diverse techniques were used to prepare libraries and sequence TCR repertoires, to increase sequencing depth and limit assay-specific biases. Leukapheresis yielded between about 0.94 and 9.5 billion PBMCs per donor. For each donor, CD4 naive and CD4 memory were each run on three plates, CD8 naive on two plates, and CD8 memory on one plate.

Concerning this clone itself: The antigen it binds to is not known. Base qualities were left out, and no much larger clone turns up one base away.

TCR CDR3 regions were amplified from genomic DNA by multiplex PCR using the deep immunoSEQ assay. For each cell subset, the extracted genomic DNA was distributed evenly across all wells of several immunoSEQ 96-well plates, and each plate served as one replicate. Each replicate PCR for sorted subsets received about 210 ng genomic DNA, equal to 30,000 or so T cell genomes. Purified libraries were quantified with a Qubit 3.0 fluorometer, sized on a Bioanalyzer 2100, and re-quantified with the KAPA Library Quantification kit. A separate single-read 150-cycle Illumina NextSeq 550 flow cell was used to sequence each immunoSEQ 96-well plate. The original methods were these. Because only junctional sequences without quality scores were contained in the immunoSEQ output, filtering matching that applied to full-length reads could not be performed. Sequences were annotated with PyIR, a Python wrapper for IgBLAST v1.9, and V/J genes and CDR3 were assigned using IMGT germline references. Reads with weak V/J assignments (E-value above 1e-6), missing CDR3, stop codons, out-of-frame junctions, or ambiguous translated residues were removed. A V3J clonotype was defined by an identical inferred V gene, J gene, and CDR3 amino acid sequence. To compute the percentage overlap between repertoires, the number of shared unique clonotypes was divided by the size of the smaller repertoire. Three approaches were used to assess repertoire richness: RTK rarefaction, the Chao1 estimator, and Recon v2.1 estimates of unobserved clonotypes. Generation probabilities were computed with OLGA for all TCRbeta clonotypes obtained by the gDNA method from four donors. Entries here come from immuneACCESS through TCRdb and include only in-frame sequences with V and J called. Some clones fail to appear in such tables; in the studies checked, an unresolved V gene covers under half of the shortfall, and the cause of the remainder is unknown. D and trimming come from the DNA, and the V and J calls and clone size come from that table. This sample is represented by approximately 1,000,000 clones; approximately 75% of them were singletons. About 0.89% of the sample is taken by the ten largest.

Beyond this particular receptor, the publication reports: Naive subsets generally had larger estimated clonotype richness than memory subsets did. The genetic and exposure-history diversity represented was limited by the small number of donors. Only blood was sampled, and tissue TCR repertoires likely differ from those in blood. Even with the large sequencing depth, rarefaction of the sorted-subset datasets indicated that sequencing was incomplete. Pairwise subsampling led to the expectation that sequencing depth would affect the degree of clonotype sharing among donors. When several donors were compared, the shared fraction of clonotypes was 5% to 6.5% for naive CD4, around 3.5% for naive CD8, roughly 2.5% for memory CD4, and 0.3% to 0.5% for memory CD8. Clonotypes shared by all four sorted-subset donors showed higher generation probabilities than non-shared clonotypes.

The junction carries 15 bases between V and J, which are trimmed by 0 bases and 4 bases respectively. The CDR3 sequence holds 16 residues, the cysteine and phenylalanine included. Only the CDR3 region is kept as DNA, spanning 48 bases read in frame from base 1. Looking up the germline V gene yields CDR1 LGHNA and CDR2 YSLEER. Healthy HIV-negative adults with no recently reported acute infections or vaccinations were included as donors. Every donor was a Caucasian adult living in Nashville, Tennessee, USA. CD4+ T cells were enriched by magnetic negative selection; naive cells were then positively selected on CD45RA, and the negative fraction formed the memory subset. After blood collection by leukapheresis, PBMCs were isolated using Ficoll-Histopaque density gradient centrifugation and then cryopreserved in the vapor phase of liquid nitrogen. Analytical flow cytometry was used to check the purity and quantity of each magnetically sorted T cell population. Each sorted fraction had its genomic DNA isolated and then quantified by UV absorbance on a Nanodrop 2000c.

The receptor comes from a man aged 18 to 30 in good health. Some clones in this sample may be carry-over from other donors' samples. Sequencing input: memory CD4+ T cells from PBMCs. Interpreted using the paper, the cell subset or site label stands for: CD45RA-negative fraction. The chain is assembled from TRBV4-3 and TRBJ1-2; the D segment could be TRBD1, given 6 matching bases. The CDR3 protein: CASSQEGAGFFYGYTF. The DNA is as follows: TGCGCCAGCAGCCAAGAGGGGGCAGGATTCTTCTATGGCTACACCTTC.